This TCR beta chain is from a study of control samples from healthy donors and cancer patients (dated by TCRdb to 2020 to 2022). The library was prepared using the immunoSEQ multiplex PCR assay. In its TCRdb copy, this immuneACCESS table keeps in-frame sequences only and misses some clones. Where compared with another copy, unresolved V genes explain less than half of these, and the others have no known cause. This sample comprises around 100,000 clones, around 89% of them detected only once. The biggest ten clones account for about a fifth of the sample. This clone was recorded only once. Its recognized antigen is unknown. No quality values exist for individual bases; no much larger clone is one base distant. CDR1 SGHNT and CDR2 YENEEA were looked up in the germline V gene. The CDR3 starts with the cysteine, ends with the phenylalanine, and has 15 residues. Of all the DNA, just the CDR3 is kept, 45 bases in frame from base 1. V and J lose 0 bases and 8 bases, and a span of 14 bases separates them.

The chain couples TRBV11-3 to TRBJ2-1; TRBD1 is a weak D gene call, 5 bases matching. This clonotype was obtained from a man in his sixties with lung cancer. The sample taken for sequencing was PBMCs. The sequence in DNA is TGTGCCAGCAGCTTAGATCCAGGGTCCGGCGATGAGCAGTTCTTC. Its protein product is CASSLDPGSGDEQFF.